Listed here are 11 T cell receptor beta chains from one sample, sequenced in a study of PD-1 blockade in classical Hodgkin lymphoma. Every single patient, without exception, relapsed after autologous stem cell transplantation, and brentuximab vedotin exposure varied. Generated by immunoSEQ multiplex PCR, the TCRdb table keeps only in-frame clones and is missing some. The data hold roughly 14,000 clones, with about 82% observed a single time. The sequences come from peripheral blood mononuclear cells (PBMCs), collected at baseline. These TCRs come from a human donor with classical Hodgkin lymphoma.

The chain links TRBV5-4 to TRBJ2-7; D gene ambiguous. The CDR3 extends over 14 amino acids. With 4 bases removed from V and 2 bases from J, the gap between germline ends came to 13 bases. The germline V gene encodes CDR1 SGHNT and CDR2 YYREEE (reference sequence). For the CDR3, the DNA is TGTGCCAGCAGCCCCTTCGCCGAAACCTACGAGCAGTACTTC. It is translated as CASSPFAETYEQYF.

The V call is TRBV27, the J call TRBJ2-3; D is perhaps TRBD2 (5 bases). There are 13 residues in the CDR3. The V end was cut by 5 bases, the J end by 10 bases, with 16 bases between. Per the germline V gene, CDR1 is MNHEY and CDR2 is SMNVEV (reference sequence). CDR3 region: CASSPILGAAQYF. In nucleotides, the CDR3 is TGTGCCAGCAGTCCCATCTTAGGAGCGGCGCAGTATTTT.

The chain links TRBV15 to TRBJ2-2; possibly TRBD2 for D (6 bases). Trimming stripped 0 bases from V and 6 bases from J, with 11 bases between. This CDR3 region has 15 residues. CDR1 is LNHNV, CDR2 YYDKDF, per germline (reference sequence). In DNA, the CDR3 is TGTGCCACCAGCAGAGATATGGGGGGTGCCGGGGAGCTGTTTTTT. Translated: CATSRDMGGAGELFF. Full variable domain (remainder filled in from reference TRBV15 and TRBJ2-2): DAMVIQNPRYQVTQFGKPVTLSCSQTLNHNVMYWYQQKSSQAPKLLFHYYDKDFNNEADTPDNFQSRRPNTSFCFLDIRSPGLGDTAMYLCATSRDMGGAGELFFGEGSRLTVL.

The chain employs TRBV4-1 and TRBJ2-3, with a tentative D call TRBD2 (6 bases). V dropped 0 bases and J dropped 4 bases, with 8 bases sitting between them. This CDR3 contains 14 residues. Germline V gives CDR1 MGHRA, CDR2 YSYEKL. CDR3 protein: CASSQEGRSDTQYF. CDR3 DNA: TGCGCCAGCAGCCAAGAGGGGAGGTCAGATACGCAGTATTTT.

The rearrangement links TRBV12-5 to TRBJ1-4; D perhaps matches TRBD1 (6 bases). V shed 6 bases and J shed 4 bases, with 15 bases lying between them. This CDR3 is 15 amino acids long. The germline V gene has CDR1 LGHNT and CDR2 FRNRAP. CDR3 nucleotides: TGTGCTAGTGGACTCCGAGGGGGAATTAATGAAAAACTGTTTTTT. It specifies CASGLRGGINEKLFF.

This sequence joins TRBV7-9 and TRBJ2-1, with D unclear. The CDR3 loop spans 15 amino acids. The germline CDR1 and CDR2 sequences are SEHNR and FQNEAQ (reference sequence). The V gene lost 2 bases and the J gene lost 0 bases, with 8 bases spanning the gap. The CDR3 loop reads CASSLIRSSYNEQFF. DNA of the CDR3: TGTGCCAGCAGCTTAATCCGGAGCTCCTACAATGAGCAGTTCTTC. Full variable domain (outside the CDR3, taken from reference TRBV7-9 and TRBJ2-1): DTGVSQNPRHKITKRGQNVTFRCDPISEHNRLYWYRQTLGQGPEFLTYFQNEAQLEKSRLLSDRFSAERPKGSFSTLEIQRTEQGDSAMYLCASSLIRSSYNEQFFGPGTRLTVL.

The chain carries TRBV7-6 and TRBJ2-1; 11 bases map to TRBD2. The V gene's germline CDR1 is SGHVS and CDR2 FNYEAQ. Losses at the gene ends were 3 bases for V and 10 bases for J; bases not matched to a gene: 5. The length of the CDR3 is 14 residues. The CDR3 loop is CASSFPTSGKEQFF. The CDR3 region has the DNA TGTGCCAGCAGCTTCCCGACTAGCGGGAAAGAGCAGTTCTTC.

The chain combines TRBV30 with TRBJ1-1; D is unresolved. The V end was cut by 5 bases, the J end by 6 bases, with 10 bases between. CDR3 length equals 11 residues. Germline-derived CDR1 and CDR2 are GTSNPN and SVGIG (reference sequence). CDR3 in amino acids: CAWQVSAEAFF. The DNA for the CDR3 is TGTGCCTGGCAGGTGTCCGCTGAAGCTTTCTTT. Using reference TRBV30 and TRBJ1-1 for the parts outside the CDR3, the full variable domain is SQTIHQWPATLVQPVGSPLSLECTVEGTSNPNLYWYRQAAGRGLQLLFYSVGIGQISSEVPQNLSASRPQDRQFILSSKKLLLSDSGFYLCAWQVSAEAFFGQGTRLTVV.

This rearrangement joins TRBV6-1 to TRBJ1-3, with 8 bases matching TRBD1. Losses at the gene ends were 6 bases for V and 3 bases for J; bases not matched to a gene: 4. Germline CDR1 reads MNHNS; CDR2 reads SASEGT. This CDR3 has 14 amino acids. CDR3 sequence (DNA): TGTGCCAGCAGGCAGGGGGCGAGTGGAAACACCATATATTTT. Protein: CASRQGASGNTIYF.

The chain employs TRBV28 and TRBJ1-2, with unresolved D. The CDR3 length is 13 residues. Germline CDR1 is MDHEN and CDR2 is SYDVKM. The germline V and J ends were trimmed by 1 base and 7 bases, with 10 bases remaining between them. For the CDR3, the DNA is TGTGCCAGCAGTTTATTTGGAACATTTGGCTACACCTTC. Translated: CASSLFGTFGYTF.

The chain joins TRBV29-1 to TRBJ1-1; D remains ambiguous. Germline V lookup: CDR1 SQVTM, CDR2 ANQGSEA. Trimming stripped 4 bases from V and 3 bases from J, with 9 bases between. The CDR3 totals 12 residues. CDR3 region: CSVGGQDTEAFF. CDR3 DNA sequence: TGCAGCGTTGGAGGGCAGGACACTGAAGCTTTCTTT.